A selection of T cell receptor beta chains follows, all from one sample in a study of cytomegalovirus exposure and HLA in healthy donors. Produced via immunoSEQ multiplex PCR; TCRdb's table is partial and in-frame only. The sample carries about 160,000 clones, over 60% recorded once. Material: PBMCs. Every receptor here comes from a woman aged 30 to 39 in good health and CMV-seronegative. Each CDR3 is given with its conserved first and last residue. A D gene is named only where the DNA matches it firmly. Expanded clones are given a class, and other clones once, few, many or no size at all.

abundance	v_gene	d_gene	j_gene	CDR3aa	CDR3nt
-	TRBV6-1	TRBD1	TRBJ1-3	CASSGDSLIPGNTIYF	TGTGCCAGCAGTGGGGACAGTCTCATCCCTGGAAACACCATATATTTT
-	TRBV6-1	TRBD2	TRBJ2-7	CASTPLSGSSYEQYF	TGTGCCAGCACTCCCCTTAGCGGGAGCTCCTACGAGCAGTACTTC
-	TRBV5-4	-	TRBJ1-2	CASSFGGDGYTF	TGTGCCAGCAGCTTTGGAGGGGACGGCTACACCTTC
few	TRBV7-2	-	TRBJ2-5	CASSQAVVGTQYF	TGTGCCAGCAGCCAAGCGGTGGTGGGGACCCAGTACTTC
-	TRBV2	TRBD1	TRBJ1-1	CASRGTGGRTEAFF	TGTGCCAGCAGAGGGACAGGGGGCAGGACTGAAGCTTTCTTT
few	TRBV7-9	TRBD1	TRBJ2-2	CASSLSQGAPGELFF	TGTGCCAGCAGCTTATCCCAGGGGGCGCCCGGGGAGCTGTTTTTT
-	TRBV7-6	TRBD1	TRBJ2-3	CASSLVDRGTQYF	TGTGCCAGCAGCTTAGTGGACAGGGGTACGCAGTATTTT
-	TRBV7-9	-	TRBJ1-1	CASSYRETEAFF	TGTGCCAGCAGCTACCGGGAGACAGAAGCTTTCTTT
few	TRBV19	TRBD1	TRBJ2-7	CASSTQGAYEQYF	TGTGCCAGTAGTACACAGGGGGCCTACGAGCAGTACTTC
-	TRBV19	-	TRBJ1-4	CASSITGNEKLFF	TGTGCCAGTAGTATAACGGGTAATGAAAAACTGTTTTTT
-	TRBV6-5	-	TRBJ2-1	CASSSGPSGWQFEQFF	TGTGCCAGCAGTTCCGGTCCGAGCGGGTGGCAGTTCGAGCAGTTCTTC
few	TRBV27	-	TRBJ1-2	CASSPLLSAGYTF	TGTGCCAGCAGTCCCCTACTATCAGCAGGCTACACCTTC
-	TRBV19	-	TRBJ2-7	CASSIRENYEQYF	TGTGCCAGTAGTATTAGGGAGAACTACGAGCAGTACTTC
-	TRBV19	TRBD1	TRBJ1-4	CASSEMGQANEKLFF	TGTGCCAGTAGTGAGATGGGACAGGCTAATGAAAAACTGTTTTTT
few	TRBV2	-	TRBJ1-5	CASSETRSGQPQHF	TGTGCCAGCAGTGAGACCAGGTCGGGGCAGCCCCAGCATTTT
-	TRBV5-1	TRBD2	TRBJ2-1	CASSLGLAGTNEQFF	TGCGCCAGCAGCTTGGGCCTAGCGGGGACCAATGAGCAGTTCTTC
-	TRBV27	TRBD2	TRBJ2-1	CASSFLGLAGVPEQFF	TGTGCCAGCAGTTTTTTGGGACTAGCGGGAGTGCCTGAGCAGTTCTTC
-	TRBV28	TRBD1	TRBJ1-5	CASSHQQGASNQPQHF	TGTGCCAGCAGTCATCAACAGGGGGCTAGCAATCAGCCCCAGCATTTT
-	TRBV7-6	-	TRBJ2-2	CASSLDLANTGELFF	TGTGCCAGCAGCTTAGACCTAGCGAACACCGGGGAGCTGTTTTTT
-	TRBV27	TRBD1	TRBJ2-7	CASSSSGQGTYEQYF	TGTGCCAGCAGTTCCTCTGGACAGGGAACCTACGAGCAGTACTTC
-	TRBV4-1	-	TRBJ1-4	CASSQRGTNEKLFF	TGCGCCAGCAGCCAAAGAGGGACTAATGAAAAACTGTTTTTT
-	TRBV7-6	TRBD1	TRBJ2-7	CASSQETGKLLEQYF	TGTGCCAGCAGCCAGGAGACAGGGAAGCTTCTCGAGCAGTACTTC
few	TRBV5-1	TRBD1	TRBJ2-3	CASRTTGGVDTQYF	TGCGCCAGCAGAACGACAGGGGGCGTTGATACGCAGTATTTT
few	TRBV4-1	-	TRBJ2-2	CASSRGLNTGELFF	TGCGCCAGCAGCCGCGGACTGAACACCGGGGAGCTGTTTTTT
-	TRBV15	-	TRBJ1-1	CATSRTGNTEAFF	TGTGCCACCAGCCGCACAGGGAATACTGAAGCTTTCTTT
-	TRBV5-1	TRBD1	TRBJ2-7	CASSLLGQGTHEQYF	TGCGCCAGCAGCCTCCTGGGACAGGGCACCCACGAGCAGTACTTC
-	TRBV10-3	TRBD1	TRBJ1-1	CAISDRLRGTTEAFF	TGTGCCATCAGTGACCGGCTCAGGGGGACCACTGAAGCTTTCTTT
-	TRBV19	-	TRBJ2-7	CASSKTGDSYAEQYF	TGTGCCAGTAGTAAAACCGGGGACTCCTACGCCGAGCAGTACTTC
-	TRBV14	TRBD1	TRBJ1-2	CASSQGQNYGYTF	TGTGCCAGCAGCCAGGGACAGAACTATGGCTACACCTTC
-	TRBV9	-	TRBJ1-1	CASSPQGWVRYTEAFF	TGTGCCAGCAGCCCACAGGGTTGGGTAAGATACACTGAAGCTTTCTTT
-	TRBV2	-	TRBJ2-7	CAGGASYEQYF	TGTGCTGGGGGGGCCTCCTACGAGCAGTACTTC
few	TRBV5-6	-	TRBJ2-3	CASSSGNTQYF	TGTGCCAGCAGCTCGGGAAATACGCAGTATTTT
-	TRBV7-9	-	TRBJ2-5	CASSPGGLETQYF	TGTGCCAGCAGCCCCGGGGGACTAGAGACCCAGTACTTC
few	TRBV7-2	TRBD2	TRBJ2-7	CASSPRGGRFNEQYF	TGTGCCAGCAGCCCTCGGGGGGGCCGATTTAACGAGCAGTACTTC
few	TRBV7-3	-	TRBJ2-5	CASSMDSQGTQYF	TGTGCCAGCAGCATGGACAGCCAGGGGACCCAGTACTTC
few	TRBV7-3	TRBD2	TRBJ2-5	CASSITSGPQETQYF	TGTGCCAGCAGCATCACTAGCGGGCCTCAAGAGACCCAGTACTTC
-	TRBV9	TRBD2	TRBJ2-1	CASSVGAGVGEQFF	TGTGCCAGCAGCGTAGGTGCGGGGGTGGGTGAGCAGTTCTTC
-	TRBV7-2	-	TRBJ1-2	CASSLAGGGGYTF	TGTGCCAGCAGCTTAGCGGGGGGGGGTGGCTACACCTTC
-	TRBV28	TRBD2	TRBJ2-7	CASRSNPGTSFPPYEQYF	TGTGCCAGCAGGTCCAACCCCGGGACTAGCTTCCCTCCCTACGAGCAGTACTTC
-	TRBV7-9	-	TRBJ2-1	CASSLMQGHYNEQFF	TGTGCCAGCAGCTTAATGCAGGGACACTACAATGAGCAGTTCTTC
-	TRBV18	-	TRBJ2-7	CASSPNRNYEQYF	TGTGCCAGCTCACCAAACAGAAATTACGAGCAGTACTTC
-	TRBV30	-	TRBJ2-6	CAWSVTAGANVLTF	TGTGCCTGGAGTGTAACAGCTGGGGCCAACGTCCTGACTTTC
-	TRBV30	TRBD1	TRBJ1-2	CAWSRTGYGYTF	TGTGCCTGGAGTCGGACAGGCTATGGCTACACCTTC
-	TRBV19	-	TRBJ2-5	CASSLGGTQETQYF	TGTGCCAGTAGTCTCGGGGGTACGCAAGAGACCCAGTACTTC
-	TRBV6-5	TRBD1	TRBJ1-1	CATLQGGSTEAFF	TGTGCCACCCTCCAGGGGGGATCCACTGAAGCTTTCTTT
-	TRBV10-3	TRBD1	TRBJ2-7	CAIQGALSYEQYF	TGTGCCATCCAGGGGGCGCTTTCCTACGAGCAGTACTTC
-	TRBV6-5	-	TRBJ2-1	CASSYLAPQGEQFF	TGTGCCAGCAGTTACCTGGCTCCACAGGGTGAGCAGTTCTTC